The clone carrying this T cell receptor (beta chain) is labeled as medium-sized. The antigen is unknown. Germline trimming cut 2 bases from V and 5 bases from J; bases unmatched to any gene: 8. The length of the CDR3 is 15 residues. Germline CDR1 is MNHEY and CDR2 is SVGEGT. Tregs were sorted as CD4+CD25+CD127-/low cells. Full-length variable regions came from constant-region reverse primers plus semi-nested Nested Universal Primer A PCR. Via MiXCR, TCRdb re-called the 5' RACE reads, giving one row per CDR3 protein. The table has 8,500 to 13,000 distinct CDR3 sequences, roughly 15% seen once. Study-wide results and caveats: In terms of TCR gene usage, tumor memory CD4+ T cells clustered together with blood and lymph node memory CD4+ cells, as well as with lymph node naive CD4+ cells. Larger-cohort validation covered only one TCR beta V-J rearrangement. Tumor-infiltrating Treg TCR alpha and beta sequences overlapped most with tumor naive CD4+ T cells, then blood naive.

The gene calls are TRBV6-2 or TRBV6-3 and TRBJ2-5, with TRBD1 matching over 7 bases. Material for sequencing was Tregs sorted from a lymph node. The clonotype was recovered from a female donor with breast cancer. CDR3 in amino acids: CASSYADRVGETQYF. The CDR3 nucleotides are TGTGCCAGCAGTTACGCCGACAGGGTCGGGGAGACCCAGTACTTC.